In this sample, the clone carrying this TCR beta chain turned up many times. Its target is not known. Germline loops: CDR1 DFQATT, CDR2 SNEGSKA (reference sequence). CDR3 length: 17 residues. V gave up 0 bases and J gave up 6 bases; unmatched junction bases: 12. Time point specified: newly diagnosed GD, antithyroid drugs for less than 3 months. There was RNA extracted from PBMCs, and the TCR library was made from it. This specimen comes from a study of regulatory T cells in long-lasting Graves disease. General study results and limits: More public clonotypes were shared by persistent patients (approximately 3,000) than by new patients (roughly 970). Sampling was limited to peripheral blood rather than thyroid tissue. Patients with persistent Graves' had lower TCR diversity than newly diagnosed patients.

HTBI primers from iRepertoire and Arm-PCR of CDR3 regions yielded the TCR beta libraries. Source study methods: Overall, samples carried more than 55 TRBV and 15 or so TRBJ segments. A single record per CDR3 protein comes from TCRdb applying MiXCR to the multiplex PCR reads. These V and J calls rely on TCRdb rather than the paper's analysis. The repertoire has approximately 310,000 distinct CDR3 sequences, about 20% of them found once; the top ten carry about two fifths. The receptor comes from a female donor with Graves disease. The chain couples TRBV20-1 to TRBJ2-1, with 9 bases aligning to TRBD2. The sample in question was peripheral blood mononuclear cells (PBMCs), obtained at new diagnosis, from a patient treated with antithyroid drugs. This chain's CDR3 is CSARDLTSGPRGNEQFF. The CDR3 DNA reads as TGCAGTGCTAGAGATTTGACTAGCGGTCCTAGGGGCAATGAGCAGTTCTTC.